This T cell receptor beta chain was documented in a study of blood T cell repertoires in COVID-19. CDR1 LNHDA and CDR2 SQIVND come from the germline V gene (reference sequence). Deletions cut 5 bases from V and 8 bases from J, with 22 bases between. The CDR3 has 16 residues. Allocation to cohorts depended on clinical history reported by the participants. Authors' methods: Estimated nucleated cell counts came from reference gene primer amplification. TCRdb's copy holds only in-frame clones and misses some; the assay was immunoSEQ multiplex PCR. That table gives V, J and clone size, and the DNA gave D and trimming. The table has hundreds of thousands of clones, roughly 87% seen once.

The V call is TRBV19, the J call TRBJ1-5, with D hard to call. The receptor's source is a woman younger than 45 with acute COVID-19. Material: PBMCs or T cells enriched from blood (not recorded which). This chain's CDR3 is CASSLPRTRREEPQHF. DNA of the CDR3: TGTGCCAGTAGTCTCCCTCGGACCAGGCGGGAGGAGCCCCAGCATTTT.